Detailed here is one TCR beta chain. The target of this receptor is not known. No much larger clone exists at a distance of one base, and base qualities are not known. Library preparation was by the immunoSEQ multiplex PCR assay. For the multiplex PCR, a mixture combining 60 forward primers for TCR Vbeta segments and 13 reverse primers for TCR Jbeta segments was used. Amplification of the CDR3 region of rearranged TCR beta genes was performed with a multiplex PCR assay on genomic DNA. Amplified TCR beta libraries were sequenced as 87-base-pair reads on the Illumina HiSeq System. The paper's processing steps were these. Across the 700 or so repertoires, a later analysis counted tens of millions of unique TCR beta chains, 9 million to 14 million of which were shared by at least two donors. To remove PCR and sequencing errors, raw reads were error-corrected and collapsed into unique sequences using a nearest-neighbor algorithm that merged closely related sequences. V, D and J gene segments were assigned by aligning CDR3 sequences to IMGT reference sequences. For a sequence to be retained, a match of at least six nucleotides to both a V gene segment and a J gene segment was required. Rearrangements were called productive when the CDR3 lacked stop codons and stayed in frame with V and J; all others were non-productive. Following IMGT convention, CDR3 was defined as the stretch from the second conserved V-encoded cysteine to the conserved J-encoded phenylalanine. Sequences without an unambiguous match to a single V gene segment were excluded from the earlier analysis of about 600 of the donors. An earlier analysis of a few hundred of the donors called V segments functional above 56.7% productive rearrangements and segregating when the between-donor standard deviation exceeded 5%. A statistical classification framework was developed to diagnose cytomegalovirus status using the catalog of TCR beta chain sequences. A later analysis assigned V and J genes by comparing TCR nucleotide sequences with IMGT/GENE-DB human TR gene sequences. The TCRdist pipeline was used in a later analysis to assign CDR3 sequences and most-parsimonious VDJ recombination scenarios. In a later analysis, each TCR beta chain was defined by its CDR3 amino acid sequence together with its V-gene family, and reads lacking a unique V-gene family were excluded. A later analysis removed 500 to 650 highly shared, low-generation-probability nucleotide sequences to deal with suspected cross-contamination and a sequencing artifact. In a later analysis, a clonal expansion index was calculated for each public chain from normalized within-repertoire ranks of inferred template counts. A later analysis computed generation probabilities with a VDJ recombination model fitted to out-of-frame rearrangements, and checked the results against IGoR. In a later analysis, hypergeometric tests were used to score TCR-TCR, TCR-HLA and TCR-CMV co-occurrence, with a repertoire-size bias correction applied to TCR pairs. In a later analysis, false discovery rates were estimated by permuting HLA or CMV assignments 20 times. In a later analysis, co-occurring TCRs were grouped using DBSCAN, with TCRdist sequence similarity added in when clustering inside HLA-allele-positive subsets. For co-occurrence clustering, repertoires with fewer than 30,000 or more than 120,000 public chains were excluded, along with several repertoires with anomalous nucleotide sharing. Held by TCRdb, this immuneACCESS table contains in-frame sequences only and omits some clones. Under half of the omission traces to an unresolved V gene where checked; the cause of the rest is unknown. The V and J calls and clone size were taken over from that table, and D and trimming were inferred from the DNA. Here the sample has about 160,000 clones; roughly 70% occur a single time. The biggest ten clones account for less than 8.5% of the sample.

The record originates from a study of cytomegalovirus exposure and HLA in healthy donors (dated by TCRdb to about 2017). Study-level background: An earlier analysis of roughly 570 of the donors reported around 280 Gb of sequence data and roughly 120 million unique TCR beta sequences obtained from 150 million to 200 million T cells. The aim of the study was to test whether cataloging public T cell receptors could identify signatures of past pathogen exposure. All discovery cohort repertoires had been generated using a single sequencing platform. Class I and class II HLA loci were covered by the typing at four-digit resolution. The study used immunosequencing to profile the T cell repertoires of some 600 subjects and linked those repertoires to cytomegalovirus serostatus. Rather than drawing on any new phenotypic data, the later analysis identified candidate immune exposures from TCR beta sequences and the way those sequences occurred across donors. The genetic ancestry cluster associated with self-reported Caucasian donors included roughly 84% of the roughly 360 genotyped donors. The number of donors typed differed by locus, with about 620-630 for A, B, C, DRB1 and DQB1, around 500 for DQA1, 600 to 610 for DPA1, and 472 for DPB1. A later genetic analysis used genome-wide SNP genotypes for about 60% of the 666 donors, treating that subset as a discovery cohort. On average, 235,054 unique TCR beta nucleotide sequences were sequenced per donor among a few hundred genotyped donors of the cohort, with 15% to 20% of those sequences being non-productive. In addition to the first cohort of roughly 700 subjects, a separate validation cohort of around 110 different subjects was used. An earlier analysis of 587 of the donors applied high-throughput TCR beta sequencing to assess whether each TCR beta V gene segment acted as functional or pseudogenic. The study combined high-throughput TCR immunosequencing, statistical association of individual TCRs with disease status, and machine learning to predict cytomegalovirus infection status. Around 330 gigabases of sequencing data and roughly 80 million unique TCR sequences made up an early release that covered roughly 670 HLA-typed donors. Alongside the repertoire data, information on donor age, sex, ethnicity and CMV serostatus was compiled. About five DR-DQ haplotypes were handled as single units for association and clustering because linkage in the cohort was strong. In a later analysis, previously published TCR beta repertoires from about 670 donors were re-analyzed and high-resolution HLA genotyping was added so that TCR occurrence patterns could be studied. Broad study findings and their caveats: In vitro tests confirmed that a few of the cytomegalovirus-associated TCR beta chains recognize cytomegalovirus antigens. Sequencing depth was assumed to be roughly uniform across donors in the presence/absence analyses, though that assumption may not hold. A later analysis associated about 17,000 TCR beta sequences with specific HLA alleles at a false discovery rate of 0.05. Linkage disequilibrium might explain the correlated functional status among segregating V segments, but an unknown experimental factor could not be excluded. An association between a missense DCLRE1C variant and V-gene and J-gene trimming of TCR beta chains was found in a later genetic analysis and replicated in an independent cohort. Because HLA typing was unavailable for some donors at each locus, only the typed subset was used in association tests. In this cohort, only TCR beta chains were sequenced, and detectable features were limited by the absence of alpha or paired-chain data. A later analysis reported that several top co-occurrence clusters appeared linked to parvovirus B19, influenza, CMV and Epstein-Barr virus. A cluster of highly shared sequence variants was judged likely to represent a technical artifact of the sequencing pipeline. A total of about 150 TCR beta chains were listed by the study as associated with cytomegalovirus. In a later analysis, HLA-associated TCR beta chains were found to be more clonally expanded and to have lower generation probabilities than equally common non-associated chains. CMV serostatus was the only immune exposure information available for the cohort. The 87-base-pair reads could not distinguish some IMGT-functional V segments, including TRBV6-2 and TRBV6-3, so those segments were excluded. In an earlier analysis of a few hundred of the donors, most TCR beta V segments were observed in productive rearrangements about 87% or about 30% of the time, broadly matching IMGT annotations. Cytomegalovirus status was reported to be diagnosed by the classifier with high specificity and sensitivity in both the original and validation cohorts. A later analysis found that most CMV-associated TCR beta chains appeared HLA-restricted, with HLA associations seemingly driven largely by CMV exposure. According to a later genetic analysis, donors in an Asian-associated ancestry cluster had fewer N-insertions in productive TCRs than the approximately 700-donor mean. When HLA alleles, especially DR and DQ, strongly co-occurred, TCR associations were difficult to assign to individual alleles. According to a later analysis, TCR association rates differed among HLA loci, with DRB1 alleles showing the most associated TCRs and HLA-C alleles showing the fewest. It was suggested by the authors that the approach could potentially be generalized to other disease states and immunological phenotypes. Across donors, most TCR sequences were observed very rarely, whereas some public TCRs were present in many individuals. A further reported finding was that TCR beta sequences accurately predicted the HLA-A and HLA-B alleles for most subjects in the first cohort. The earlier analysis of some 540 of the donors excluded some 15 rarely observed V segments, including chromosome 9 orphons, because counts were too low.

The cohort consisted of approximately 690 healthy bone marrow donors. Cohort members were all nominally healthy when sampled, although unrecorded immune exposures were likely present. The donor tested CMV seropositive, placing the donor among the roughly 270 seropositive members of the cohort. Each donor provided a peripheral blood sample, and peripheral blood mononuclear cells were used for TCR beta sequencing. The Qiagen DNeasy Blood Extraction Kit was used to extract genomic DNA from the blood cell samples. CDR1 and CDR2 were assigned from the germline V gene (reference sequence) as MNHNY and SVGAGI. The germline V and J ends show losses of 6 bases and 4 bases respectively, and no gene match explains 7 bases of the junction. The CDR3 runs 15 residues from the cysteine to the phenylalanine. Only CDR3 DNA remains: 45 bases, in frame from the first base.

This sequence uses TRBV6-6 and TRBJ2-2; 8 nucleotides in the junction match TRBD2. The origin of this receptor is a man in his forties in good health and CMV-seropositive. The sequenced material came from PBMCs. The CDR3 is CASSYIRGGTGELFF. The DNA reads TGTGCCAGCAGCTACATCCGGGGGGGCACCGGGGAGCTGTTTTTT.